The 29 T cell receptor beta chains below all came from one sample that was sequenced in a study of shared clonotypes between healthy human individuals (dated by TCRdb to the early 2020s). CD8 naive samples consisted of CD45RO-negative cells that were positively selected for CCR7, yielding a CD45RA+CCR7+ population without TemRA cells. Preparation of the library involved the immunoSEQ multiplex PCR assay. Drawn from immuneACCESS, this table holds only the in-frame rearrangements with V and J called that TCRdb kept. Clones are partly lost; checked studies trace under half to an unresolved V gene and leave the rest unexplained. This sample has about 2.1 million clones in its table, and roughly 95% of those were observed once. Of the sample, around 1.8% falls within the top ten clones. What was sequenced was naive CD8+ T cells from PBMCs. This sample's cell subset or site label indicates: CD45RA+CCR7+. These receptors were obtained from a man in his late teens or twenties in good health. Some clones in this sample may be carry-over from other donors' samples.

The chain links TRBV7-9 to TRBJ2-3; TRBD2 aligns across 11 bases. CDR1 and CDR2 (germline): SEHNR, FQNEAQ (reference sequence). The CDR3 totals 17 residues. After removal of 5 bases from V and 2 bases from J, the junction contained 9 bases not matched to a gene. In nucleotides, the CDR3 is TGTGCCAGCAGCCCCTCGACTAGCGGGGACTCCACAGATACGCAGTATTTT. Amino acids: CASSPSTSGDSTDTQYF.

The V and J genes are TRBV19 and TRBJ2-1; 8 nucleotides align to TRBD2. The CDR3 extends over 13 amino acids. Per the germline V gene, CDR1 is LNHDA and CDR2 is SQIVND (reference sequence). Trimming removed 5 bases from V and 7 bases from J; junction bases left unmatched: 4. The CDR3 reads CASSAVAGNEQFF. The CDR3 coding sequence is TGTGCCAGTAGTGCCGTAGCGGGAAATGAGCAGTTCTTC.

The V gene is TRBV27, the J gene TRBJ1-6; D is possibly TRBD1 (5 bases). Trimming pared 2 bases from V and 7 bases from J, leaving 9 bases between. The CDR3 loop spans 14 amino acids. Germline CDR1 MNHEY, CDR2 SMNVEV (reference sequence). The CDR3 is CASSLRDGNSPLHF. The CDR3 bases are TGTGCCAGCAGTTTAAGGGACGGGAATTCACCCCTCCACTTT.

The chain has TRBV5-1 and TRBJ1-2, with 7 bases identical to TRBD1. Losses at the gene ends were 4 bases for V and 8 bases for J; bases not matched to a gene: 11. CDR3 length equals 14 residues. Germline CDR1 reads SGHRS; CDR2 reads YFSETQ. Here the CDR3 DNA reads TGCGCCAGCAGCCCAGAGCTAACAGGGGCCGGCTACACCTTC. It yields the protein CASSPELTGAGYTF.

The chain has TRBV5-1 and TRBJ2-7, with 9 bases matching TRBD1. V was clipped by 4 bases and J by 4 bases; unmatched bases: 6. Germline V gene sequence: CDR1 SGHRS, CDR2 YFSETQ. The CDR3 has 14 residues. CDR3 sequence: CASSITGGLYEQYF. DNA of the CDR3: TGCGCCAGCAGCATTACAGGGGGCTTATACGAGCAGTACTTC.

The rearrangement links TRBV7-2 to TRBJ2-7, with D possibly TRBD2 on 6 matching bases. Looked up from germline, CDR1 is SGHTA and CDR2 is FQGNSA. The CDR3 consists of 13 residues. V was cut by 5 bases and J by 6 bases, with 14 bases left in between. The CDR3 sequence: CASSPRLGGEQYF. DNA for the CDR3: TGTGCCAGCAGCCCCAGGTTGGGAGGCGAGCAGTACTTC.

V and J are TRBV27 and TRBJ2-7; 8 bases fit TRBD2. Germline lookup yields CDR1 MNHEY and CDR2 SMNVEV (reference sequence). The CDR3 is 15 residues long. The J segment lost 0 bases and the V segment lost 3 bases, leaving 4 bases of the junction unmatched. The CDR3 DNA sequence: TGTGCCAGCAGTTTTAGCGGGGCAAGCTCCTACGAGCAGTACTTC. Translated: CASSFSGASSYEQYF.

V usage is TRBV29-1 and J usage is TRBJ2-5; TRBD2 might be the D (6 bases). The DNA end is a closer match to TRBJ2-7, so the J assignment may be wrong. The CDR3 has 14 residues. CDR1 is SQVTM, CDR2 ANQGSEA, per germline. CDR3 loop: CSVEGLGRSYEQYF. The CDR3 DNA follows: TGCAGCGTTGAAGGTCTCGGGAGATCCTACGAGCAGTACTTC.

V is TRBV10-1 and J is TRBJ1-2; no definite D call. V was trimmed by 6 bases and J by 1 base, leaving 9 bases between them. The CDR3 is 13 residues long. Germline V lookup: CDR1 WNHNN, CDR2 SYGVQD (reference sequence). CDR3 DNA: TGCGCCAGCAGATTACAGATTAACTATGGCTACACCTTC. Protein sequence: CASRLQINYGYTF.

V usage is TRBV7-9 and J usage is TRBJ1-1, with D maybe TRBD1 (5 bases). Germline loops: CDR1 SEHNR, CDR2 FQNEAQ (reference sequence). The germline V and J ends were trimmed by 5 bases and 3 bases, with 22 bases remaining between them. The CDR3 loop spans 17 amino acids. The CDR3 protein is CASSPTAGGPTDTEAFF. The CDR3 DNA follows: TGTGCCAGCAGCCCCACGGCTGGGGGACCGACGGACACTGAAGCTTTCTTT.

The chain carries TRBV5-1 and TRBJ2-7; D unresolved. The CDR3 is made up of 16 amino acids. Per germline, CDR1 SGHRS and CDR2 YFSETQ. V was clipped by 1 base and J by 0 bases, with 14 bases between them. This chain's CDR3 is CASSLTLLASSYEQYF. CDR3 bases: TGCGCCAGCAGCTTGACACTTCTCGCGAGCTCCTACGAGCAGTACTTC.

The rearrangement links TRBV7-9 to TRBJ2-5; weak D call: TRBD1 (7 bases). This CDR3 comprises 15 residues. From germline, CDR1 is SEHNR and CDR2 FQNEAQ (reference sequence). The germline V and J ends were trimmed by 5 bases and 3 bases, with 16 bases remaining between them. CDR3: CASSGAGTAEETQYF. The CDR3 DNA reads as TGTGCCAGCAGCGGGGCGGGGACAGCAGAAGAGACCCAGTACTTC. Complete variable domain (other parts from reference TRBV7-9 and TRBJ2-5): DTGVSQNPRHKITKRGQNVTFRCDPISEHNRLYWYRQTLGQGPEFLTYFQNEAQLEKSRLLSDRFSAERPKGSFSTLEIQRTEQGDSAMYLCASSGAGTAEETQYFGPGTRLLVL.

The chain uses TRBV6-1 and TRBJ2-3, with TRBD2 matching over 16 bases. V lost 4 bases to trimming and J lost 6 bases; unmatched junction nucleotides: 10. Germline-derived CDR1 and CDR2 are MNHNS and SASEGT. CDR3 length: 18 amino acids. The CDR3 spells CASSAGLAGGRGSDTQYF. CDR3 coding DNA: TGTGCCAGCAGTGCGGGACTAGCGGGAGGGAGGGGGTCGGATACGCAGTATTTT.

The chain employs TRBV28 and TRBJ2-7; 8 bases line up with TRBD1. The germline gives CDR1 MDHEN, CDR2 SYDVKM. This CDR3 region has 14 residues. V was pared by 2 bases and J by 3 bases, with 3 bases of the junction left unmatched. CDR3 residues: CASSLHRGIYEQYF. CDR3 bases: TGTGCCAGCAGTTTACACAGGGGGATCTACGAGCAGTACTTC.

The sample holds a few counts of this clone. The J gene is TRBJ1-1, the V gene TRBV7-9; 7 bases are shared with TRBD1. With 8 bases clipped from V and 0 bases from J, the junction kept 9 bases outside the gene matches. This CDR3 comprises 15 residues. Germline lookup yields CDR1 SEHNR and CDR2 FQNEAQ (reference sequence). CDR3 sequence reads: CASSTEGAVNTEAFF. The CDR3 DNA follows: TGTGCCAGCTCGACGGAGGGGGCGGTGAACACTGAAGCTTTCTTT.

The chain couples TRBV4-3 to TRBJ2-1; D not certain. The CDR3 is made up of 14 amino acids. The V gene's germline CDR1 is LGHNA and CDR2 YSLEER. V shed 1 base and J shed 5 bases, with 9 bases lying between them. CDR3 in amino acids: CASSQVSRNNEQFF. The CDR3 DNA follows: TGCGCCAGCAGCCAAGTCAGCAGGAACAATGAGCAGTTCTTC.

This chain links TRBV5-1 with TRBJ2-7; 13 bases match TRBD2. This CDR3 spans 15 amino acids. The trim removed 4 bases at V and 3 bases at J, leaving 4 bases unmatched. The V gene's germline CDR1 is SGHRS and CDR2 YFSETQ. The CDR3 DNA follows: TGCGCCAGCAGCCAGGGACTAGCGGGGATCTACGAGCAGTACTTC. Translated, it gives CASSQGLAGIYEQYF.

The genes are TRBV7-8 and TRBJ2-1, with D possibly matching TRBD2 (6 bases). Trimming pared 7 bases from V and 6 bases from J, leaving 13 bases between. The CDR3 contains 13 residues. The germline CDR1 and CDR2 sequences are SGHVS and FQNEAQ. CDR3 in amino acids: CASNPSASNEQFF. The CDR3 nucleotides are TGTGCCAGCAACCCTAGCGCCTCCAATGAGCAGTTCTTC.

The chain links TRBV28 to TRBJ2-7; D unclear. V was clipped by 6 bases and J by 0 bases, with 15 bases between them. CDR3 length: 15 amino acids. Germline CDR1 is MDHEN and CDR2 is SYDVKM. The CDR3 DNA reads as TGTGCCAGCAGCATCAGCCTCGGCAACTCCTACGAGCAGTACTTC. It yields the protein CASSISLGNSYEQYF.

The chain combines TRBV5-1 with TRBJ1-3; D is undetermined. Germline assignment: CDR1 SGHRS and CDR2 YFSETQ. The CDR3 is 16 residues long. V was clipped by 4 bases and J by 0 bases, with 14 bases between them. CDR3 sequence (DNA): TGCGCCAGCAGCGCAGACCCAATTGACTCTGGAAACACCATATATTTT. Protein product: CASSADPIDSGNTIYF.

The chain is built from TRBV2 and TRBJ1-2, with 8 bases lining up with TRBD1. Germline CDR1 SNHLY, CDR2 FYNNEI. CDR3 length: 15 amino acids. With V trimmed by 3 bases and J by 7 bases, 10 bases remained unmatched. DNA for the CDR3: TGTGCCAGCAGTGACTTGGACAGGGCGGTTCGTGGCTACACCTTC. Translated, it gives CASSDLDRAVRGYTF.

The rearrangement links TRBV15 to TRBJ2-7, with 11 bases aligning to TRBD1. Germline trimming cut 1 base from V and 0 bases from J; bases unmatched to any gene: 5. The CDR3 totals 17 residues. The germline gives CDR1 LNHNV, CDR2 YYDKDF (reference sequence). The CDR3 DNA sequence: TGTGCCACCAGCAGAGCGGGGGACAGGGGGATCTCCTACGAGCAGTACTTC. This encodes CATSRAGDRGISYEQYF.

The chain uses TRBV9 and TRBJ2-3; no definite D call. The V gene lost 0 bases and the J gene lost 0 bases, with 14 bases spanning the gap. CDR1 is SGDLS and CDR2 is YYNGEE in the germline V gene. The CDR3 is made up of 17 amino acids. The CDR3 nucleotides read TGTGCCAGCAGCGTAGCTAAAAGCAGCGAGAGCACAGATACGCAGTATTTT. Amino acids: CASSVAKSSESTDTQYF.

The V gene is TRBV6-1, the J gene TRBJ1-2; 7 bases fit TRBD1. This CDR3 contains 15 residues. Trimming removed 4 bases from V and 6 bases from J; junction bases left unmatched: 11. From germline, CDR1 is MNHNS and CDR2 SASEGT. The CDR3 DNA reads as TGTGCCAGCAGTGCCTGGACAGGTTTTTTCGATGGCTACACCTTC. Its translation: CASSAWTGFFDGYTF.

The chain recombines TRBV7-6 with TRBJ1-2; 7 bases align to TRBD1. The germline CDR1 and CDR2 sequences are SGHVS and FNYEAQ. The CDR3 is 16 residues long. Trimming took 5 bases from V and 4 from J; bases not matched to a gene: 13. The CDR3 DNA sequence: TGTGCCAGCAGCCTGGGACAGAGGGGGGAGGCCTATGGCTACACCTTC. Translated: CASSLGQRGEAYGYTF.

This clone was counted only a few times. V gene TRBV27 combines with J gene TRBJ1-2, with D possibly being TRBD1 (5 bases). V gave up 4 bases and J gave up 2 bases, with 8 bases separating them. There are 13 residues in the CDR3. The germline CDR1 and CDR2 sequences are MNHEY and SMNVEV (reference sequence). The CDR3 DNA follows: TGTGCCAGCAGTTACCGGGACAACTATGGCTACACCTTC. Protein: CASSYRDNYGYTF.

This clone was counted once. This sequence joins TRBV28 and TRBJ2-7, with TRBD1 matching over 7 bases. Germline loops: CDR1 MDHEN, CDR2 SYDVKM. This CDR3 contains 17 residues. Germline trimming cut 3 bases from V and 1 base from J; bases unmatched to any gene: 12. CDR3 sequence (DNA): TGTGCCAGCAGTTTTATCGTCGGGACAGAGCTATCCTACGAGCAGTACTTC. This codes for CASSFIVGTELSYEQYF.

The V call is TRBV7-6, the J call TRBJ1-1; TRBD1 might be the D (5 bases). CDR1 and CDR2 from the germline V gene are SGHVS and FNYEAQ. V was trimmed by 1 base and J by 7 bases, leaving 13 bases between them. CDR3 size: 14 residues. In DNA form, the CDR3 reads TGTGCCAGCAGCTTAGTCGGAGAGGGGAATGAAGCTTTCTTT. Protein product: CASSLVGEGNEAFF.

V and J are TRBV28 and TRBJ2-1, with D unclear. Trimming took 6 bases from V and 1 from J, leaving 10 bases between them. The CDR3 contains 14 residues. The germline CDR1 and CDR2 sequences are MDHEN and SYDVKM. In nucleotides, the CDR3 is TGTGCCAGCAGACCCGAGGAGTCCTACAATGAGCAGTTCTTC. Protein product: CASRPEESYNEQFF.